These T cell receptor beta chains were read from a single sample in a study of T cell responses to AZD1222 COVID-19 vaccine. Using immunoSEQ multiplex PCR, the repertoire was profiled, and TCRdb retains in-frame clones only, with some absent. The sample holds tens of thousands of clones, approximately 86% seen once. The sample was peripheral blood, taken 28 days after the second AZD1222 dose. The receptors here all came from an adult who received the AZD1222 COVID-19 vaccine. Both conserved end residues are part of each CDR3. The D gene is left open where the match is weak. A row's size may be missing; if present it is once, few, many or a size class.

clone size	V gene	D gene	CDR3 length	J gene	CDR3 protein	CDR3 DNA
NA	TRBV7-9	NA	16	TRBJ1-3	CASSLELAGTGNTIYF	TGTGCCAGCAGCTTAGAATTAGCAGGGACTGGAAACACCATATATTTT
NA	TRBV10-2	NA	14	TRBJ2-7	CASSGWGMGYEQYF	TGCGCCAGCAGTGGATGGGGGATGGGCTACGAGCAGTACTTC
NA	TRBV4-2	NA	14	TRBJ1-4	CASGLQGGGEKLFF	TGTGCCAGCGGACTACAGGGAGGGGGTGAAAAACTGTTTTTT
NA	TRBV11-2	NA	11	TRBJ2-2	CASSPVGELFF	TGTGCCAGCAGCCCGGTCGGGGAGCTGTTTTTT
NA	TRBV7-9	NA	14	TRBJ2-5	CASSSEGGRETQYF	TGTGCCAGCAGCTCCGAGGGTGGGCGGGAGACCCAGTACTTC
NA	TRBV7-9	TRBD2	11	TRBJ2-5	CAAGGQETQYF	TGTGCGGCGGGGGGACAAGAGACCCAGTACTTC
NA	TRBV21-1	NA	15	TRBJ2-7	CASSKKRQGSYEQYF	TGTGCCAGCAGCAAAAAGAGACAGGGCTCCTACGAGCAGTACTTC
medium-sized	TRBV28	TRBD2	16	TRBJ2-1	CASRFQEAGLDNEQFF	TGTGCCAGCAGGTTCCAGGAAGCGGGGCTCGACAATGAGCAGTTCTTC
NA	TRBV28	TRBD1	15	TRBJ1-5	CASSPLGTENQPQHF	TGTGCCAGCAGTCCATTAGGGACAGAGAATCAGCCCCAGCATTTT
NA	TRBV5-8	NA	14	TRBJ1-2	CASSLAGRRGGYTF	TGTGCCAGCAGCTTGGCCGGCCGAAGGGGGGGCTACACCTTC
NA	TRBV21-1	NA	12	TRBJ2-7	CASNPTGYEQYF	TGTGCCAGCAATCCTACAGGGTACGAGCAGTACTTC
once	TRBV18	NA	15	TRBJ1-3	CASSPPTGTGNTIYF	TGTGCCAGCTCACCACCAACCGGGACTGGAAACACCATATATTTT
NA	TRBV27	NA	16	TRBJ1-4	CASSRQAYATNEKLFF	TGTGCCAGCAGTCGACAGGCCTATGCAACTAATGAAAAACTGTTTTTT
NA	TRBV19	TRBD1	16	TRBJ1-5	CASSTQQGIGNQPQHF	TGTGCCAGTAGTACGCAACAGGGGATCGGCAATCAGCCCCAGCATTTT
NA	TRBV27	NA	15	TRBJ1-5	CASSSALTSNQPQHF	TGTGCCAGCAGTTCAGCCCTCACAAGCAATCAGCCCCAGCATTTT
NA	TRBV7-9	NA	14	TRBJ1-5	CASSPRPEGQPQHF	TGTGCCAGCAGCCCAAGACCGGAGGGACAGCCCCAGCATTTT
NA	TRBV4-1	TRBD1	15	TRBJ2-3	CASSVSGTGVDTQYF	TGCGCCAGCAGCGTTTCCGGGACAGGGGTGGATACGCAGTATTTT
NA	TRBV6-5	TRBD2	15	TRBJ2-1	CASSTRLAGGDEQFF	TGTGCCAGCAGTACCCGACTAGCGGGAGGCGATGAGCAGTTCTTC
once	TRBV7-9	NA	14	TRBJ2-3	CASSVGPSLDTQYF	TGTGCCAGCAGCGTTGGGCCGTCCTTAGATACGCAGTATTTT
NA	TRBV27	NA	14	TRBJ2-1	CASSLSDQYNEQFF	TGTGCCAGCAGTTTATCGGACCAGTACAATGAGCAGTTCTTC
NA	TRBV6-2/TRBV6-3	TRBD1	14	TRBJ1-2	CASSTGGATGGYTF	TGTGCCAGCAGTACAGGGGGCGCGACCGGCGGCTACACCTTC
NA	TRBV7-6	TRBD1	15	TRBJ2-1	CASSFANTGANEQFF	TGTGCCAGCAGCTTCGCCAATACAGGGGCCAATGAGCAGTTCTTC
NA	TRBV10-3	NA	12	TRBJ1-1	CAIRTANTEAFF	TGTGCCATCAGGACAGCGAACACTGAAGCTTTCTTT
NA	TRBV3-1/TRBV3-2	NA	14	TRBJ2-1	CASSLVPLHNEQFF	TGTGCCAGCAGCCTAGTCCCTCTTCACAATGAGCAGTTCTTC
NA	TRBV7-9	NA	14	TRBJ2-1	CASSLGNSYNEQFF	TGTGCCAGCAGCTTAGGGAACTCCTACAATGAGCAGTTCTTC
once	TRBV5-1	NA	15	TRBJ2-4	CASSGDIGLKNIQYF	TGCGCCAGCAGCGGGGACATTGGACTCAAAAACATTCAGTACTTC
NA	TRBV19	NA	14	TRBJ1-2	CASTIGWDKGGYTF	TGTGCCAGTACCATAGGCTGGGACAAGGGTGGCTACACCTTC
NA	TRBV9	NA	14	TRBJ2-3	CASSVAPGADTQYF	TGTGCCAGCAGCGTAGCTCCAGGGGCAGATACGCAGTATTTT
NA	TRBV28	TRBD1	16	TRBJ1-5	CASRHDRGQRGQPQHF	TGTGCCAGCAGGCACGACAGGGGCCAGAGGGGTCAGCCCCAGCATTTT
NA	TRBV27	TRBD2	16	TRBJ2-7	CASSPLGTSGSYEQYF	TGTGCCAGCAGTCCGCTCGGGACTAGCGGGAGTTACGAGCAGTACTTC
NA	TRBV11-2	NA	15	TRBJ1-2	CASSSIRVRDYGYTF	TGTGCCAGCAGCTCGATACGGGTTCGTGACTATGGCTACACCTTC
NA	TRBV5-1	NA	13	TRBJ1-2	CASSHVPMEGYTF	TGCGCCAGCAGCCACGTACCGATGGAAGGCTACACCTTC
NA	TRBV3-1/TRBV3-2	NA	16	TRBJ2-3	CASSQPARRATDTQYF	TGTGCCAGCAGCCAACCCGCCCGGAGGGCCACAGATACGCAGTATTTT
once	TRBV30	TRBD2	14	TRBJ2-3	CACRGAGGPGTQYF	TGTGCCTGCCGAGGGGCGGGAGGGCCTGGGACGCAGTATTTT
NA	TRBV30	NA	13	TRBJ1-5	CAWSVTSNQPQHF	TGTGCCTGGAGTGTAACTAGCAATCAGCCCCAGCATTTT
NA	TRBV6-5	NA	14	TRBJ2-3	CASSYRVPTDTQYF	TGTGCCAGCAGCTACAGGGTCCCCACAGATACGCAGTATTTT
NA	TRBV5-4	NA	16	TRBJ2-1	CASTPSGTPLRVEQFF	TGTGCCAGCACCCCTTCGGGGACCCCGCTTCGCGTTGAGCAGTTCTTC
NA	TRBV7-2	NA	14	TRBJ1-1	CASSPLRSDPEAFF	TGTGCCAGCAGCCCCCTACGGTCCGATCCTGAAGCTTTCTTT
once	TRBV3-1/TRBV3-2	NA	14	TRBJ2-2	CASSLTGSRGELFF	TGTGCCAGCAGCCTAACTGGGTCGCGCGGGGAGCTGTTTTTT
NA	TRBV6-5	TRBD1	14	TRBJ2-7	CASRPGQGPYEQYF	TGTGCCAGCCGTCCGGGACAGGGGCCCTACGAGCAGTACTTC
NA	TRBV27	NA	15	TRBJ1-1	CASSTRDGLNTEAFF	TGTGCCAGCAGTACCCGGGACGGTTTGAACACTGAAGCTTTCTTT
once	TRBV28	NA	13	TRBJ1-2	CASRSGRDYGYTF	TGTGCCAGCCGGAGTGGCAGGGACTATGGCTACACCTTC
NA	TRBV5-8	TRBD2	17	TRBJ2-3	CASSFERGGRATDTQYF	TGTGCCAGCAGCTTTGAACGGGGGGGCAGGGCCACAGATACGCAGTATTTT
NA	TRBV7-9	TRBD1	16	TRBJ2-3	CASSSTDRGDRDTQYF	TGTGCCAGCAGCTCAACGGACAGGGGGGACCGGGATACGCAGTATTTT
once	TRBV28	NA	13	TRBJ1-6	CASTGTANSPLHF	TGTGCCAGCACCGGGACGGCTAATTCACCCCTCCACTTT
NA	TRBV5-1	NA	17	TRBJ1-3	CASSLGPGQDYGNTIYF	TGCGCCAGCAGCTTGGGCCCGGGGCAGGATTATGGAAACACCATATATTTT